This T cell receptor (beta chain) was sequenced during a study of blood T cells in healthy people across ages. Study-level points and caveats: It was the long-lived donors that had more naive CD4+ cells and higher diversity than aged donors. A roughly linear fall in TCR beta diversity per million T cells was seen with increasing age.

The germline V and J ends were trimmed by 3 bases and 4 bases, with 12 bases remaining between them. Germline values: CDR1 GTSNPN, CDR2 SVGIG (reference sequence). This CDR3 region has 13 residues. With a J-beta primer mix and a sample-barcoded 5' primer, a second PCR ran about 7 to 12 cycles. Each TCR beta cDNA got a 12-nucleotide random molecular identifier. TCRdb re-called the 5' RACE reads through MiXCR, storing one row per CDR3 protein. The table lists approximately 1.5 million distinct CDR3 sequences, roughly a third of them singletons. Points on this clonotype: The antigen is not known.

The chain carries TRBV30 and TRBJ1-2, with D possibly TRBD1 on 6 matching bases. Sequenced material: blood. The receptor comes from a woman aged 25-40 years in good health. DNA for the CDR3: TGTGCCTGGAGGGACAGCAATGGCTATGGCTACACCTTC. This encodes CAWRDSNGYGYTF.